This T cell receptor beta chain comes out of a study of CD8 T cells in ankylosing spondylitis (dated by TCRdb to about 2017). Notes on the research overall: To find TCR variants linked to disease, the study profiled T cell receptor beta repertoires in ankylosing spondylitis patients and healthy donors. In total, the full study cohort was made up of nearly 110 healthy donors and 25 to 30 ankylosing spondylitis patients. Peripheral blood was sampled, and synovial fluid was additionally collected from ankylosing spondylitis patients.

The listed sequencing device is Illumina HiSeq 2500. Quantitative 5'-RACE with molecular barcodes was used to prepare TCR beta libraries. In the paper's pipeline: To identify disease-linked TCR variants, a new computational method was used, one built on a probabilistic model of VDJ rearrangement. Clones were called with MiXCR by TCRdb after fastp trimmed the public reads at Q25, and only in-frame beta chains were retained. Rows merge per CDR3 protein into single entries with the most common DNA and genes. It is TCRdb's table, rather than the study itself, that gives the V and J calls and clone size. This sample comprises 200,000 to 250,000 distinct CDR3 sequences, roughly 24% of them detected only once. Together, the top ten hold 5% to 8% of the sample. Turning to this clonotype: What this receptor recognizes is not known. Base qualities are not at hand, and no much larger clone is one base apart.

The germline ends are 17 bases apart after V is trimmed by 1 base and J by 4 bases. CDR1 is given as SGHRS and CDR2 as YFSETQ, both from the germline V gene. Measured from the cysteine to the phenylalanine, the CDR3 is 16 residues long. The sequence is cut down to CDR3 DNA, 48 bases in frame from base 1. The full study reports these points: Some motif variants had previously been reported in the synovial fluid and blood of reactive arthritis patients, which suggests shared mechanisms of disease initiation. Significant enrichment of the disease-linked clones was reported in matched synovial fluid samples from ankylosing spondylitis patients. In peripheral blood, the disease-linked clones were found at relatively low frequencies and had a CD8+ phenotype. A TCR beta motif made up of several highly homologous amino acid variants appeared to be characteristic of blood from ankylosing spondylitis patients.

The sequenced sample consisted of blood, either unsorted or a sorted T cell fraction (not recorded which). The V and J segments used are TRBV5-1 and TRBJ1-1, with the D gene too uncertain to name. The clonotype comes from a male donor with ankylosing spondylitis or in good health (not recorded which). At the DNA level, the sequence is TGCGCCAGCAGCTTGAGTGGCAGCCCCCCGAGCACTGAAGCTTTCTTT. It translates to CASSLSGSPPSTEAFF.